This is a list of T cell receptor beta chains from one sample in a study of CD8+ T cells in alopecia areata. Data came from immunoSEQ multiplex PCR; TCRdb stores just in-frame clones and leaves some out. The sample comprises 95,000 to 120,000 clones, roughly three fifths of which are singletons, and about 3.2% rests with the top ten. Sample: CD4+ T cells sorted from blood, taken at week 24, from a patient treated with tofacitinib. The receptors were gathered from a human donor with alopecia areata. The CDR3 runs from the conserved cysteine through the conserved F or W. The order of the fields is V gene, J gene, D gene, CDR3 protein. The D gene is left open where the match is weak.

v_gene: TRBV29-1
j_gene: TRBJ1-1
d_gene: .
CDR3aa: CSVQGQGNTEAFF

v_gene: TRBV9
j_gene: TRBJ2-3
d_gene: .
CDR3aa: CASSVDQGMGTDTQYF

v_gene: TRBV4-1
j_gene: TRBJ2-3
d_gene: TRBD1
CDR3aa: CASSYGTVQTSSTDTQYF

v_gene: TRBV2
j_gene: TRBJ2-6
d_gene: TRBD1
CDR3aa: CASSPTGAGANVLTF

v_gene: TRBV25-1
j_gene: TRBJ1-2
d_gene: TRBD1
CDR3aa: CASSARDSYGYTF

v_gene: TRBV29-1
j_gene: TRBJ2-5
d_gene: TRBD2
CDR3aa: CSASSGGVLETQYF

v_gene: TRBV12-5
j_gene: TRBJ2-2
d_gene: TRBD1
CDR3aa: CASGLARDRGTGELFF

v_gene: TRBV7-8
j_gene: TRBJ2-2
d_gene: .
CDR3aa: CASSFGGPRTGELFF

v_gene: TRBV10-3
j_gene: TRBJ1-2
d_gene: .
CDR3aa: CAISESRTRESYGYTF

v_gene: TRBV25-1
j_gene: TRBJ2-3
d_gene: TRBD2
CDR3aa: CASREAGASDTQYF

v_gene: TRBV30
j_gene: TRBJ2-7
d_gene: TRBD1
CDR3aa: CAWSRPGTGIDEQYF

v_gene: TRBV11-2
j_gene: TRBJ1-4
d_gene: .
CDR3aa: CASSWAGLSEKLFF

v_gene: TRBV5-8
j_gene: TRBJ2-5
d_gene: .
CDR3aa: CASTPGTTQETQYF

v_gene: TRBV9
j_gene: TRBJ1-5
d_gene: .
CDR3aa: CASSQGGSNQPQHF

v_gene: TRBV7-9
j_gene: TRBJ1-6
d_gene: .
CDR3aa: CASTLEGVSYNSPLHF

v_gene: TRBV27
j_gene: TRBJ2-7
d_gene: TRBD1
CDR3aa: CASSLRGQHEQYF

v_gene: TRBV6-6
j_gene: TRBJ2-1
d_gene: .
CDR3aa: CASSYGGTGNEQFF

v_gene: TRBV5-1
j_gene: TRBJ1-6
d_gene: TRBD1
CDR3aa: CASSLDRVDSPLHF

v_gene: TRBV6-5
j_gene: TRBJ2-3
d_gene: TRBD2
CDR3aa: CASRPSGADTQYF

v_gene: TRBV5-1
j_gene: TRBJ2-1
d_gene: TRBD2
CDR3aa: CASSSPGLADSYNEQFF

v_gene: TRBV7-9
j_gene: TRBJ1-1
d_gene: .
CDR3aa: CASSLAQVKSGTEAFF

v_gene: TRBV5-1
j_gene: TRBJ2-7
d_gene: .
CDR3aa: CASSSSLYEQYF

v_gene: TRBV27
j_gene: TRBJ1-4
d_gene: .
CDR3aa: CASSGGRGNEKLFF

v_gene: TRBV6-5
j_gene: TRBJ1-2
d_gene: .
CDR3aa: CASSRAGNYGYTF

v_gene: TRBV11-2
j_gene: TRBJ1-2
d_gene: TRBD1
CDR3aa: CASSRRGGQGNYGYTF

v_gene: TRBV29-1
j_gene: TRBJ2-2
d_gene: .
CDR3aa: CSGGREASTGELFF

v_gene: TRBV7-2
j_gene: TRBJ2-3
d_gene: .
CDR3aa: CASSPRGPDTQYF

v_gene: TRBV7-2
j_gene: TRBJ1-1
d_gene: .
CDR3aa: CASISGVGIEAFF

v_gene: TRBV30
j_gene: TRBJ1-6
d_gene: .
CDR3aa: CAWRSRPLQGLLGSPLHF

v_gene: TRBV2
j_gene: TRBJ2-7
d_gene: .
CDR3aa: CASSEADYEQYF

v_gene: TRBV6-1
j_gene: TRBJ1-5
d_gene: .
CDR3aa: CASSSPGNQPQHF

v_gene: TRBV29-1
j_gene: TRBJ1-3
d_gene: .
CDR3aa: CSVEALSGNTIYF

v_gene: TRBV2
j_gene: TRBJ2-5
d_gene: TRBD1
CDR3aa: CASTMGQGETQYF

v_gene: TRBV29-1
j_gene: TRBJ2-1
d_gene: TRBD2
CDR3aa: CSVDLSGGDLREGYNEQFF

v_gene: TRBV6-5
j_gene: TRBJ2-1
d_gene: TRBD2
CDR3aa: CASRPTSGEYNEQFF

v_gene: TRBV19
j_gene: TRBJ1-1
d_gene: .
CDR3aa: CASSSARLMNTEAFF

v_gene: TRBV18
j_gene: TRBJ2-5
d_gene: .
CDR3aa: CASSRQTLETQYF

v_gene: TRBV2
j_gene: TRBJ1-2
d_gene: .
CDR3aa: CASSQQGVYYGYTF

v_gene: TRBV30
j_gene: TRBJ2-6
d_gene: .
CDR3aa: CAWTLGGANVLTF

v_gene: TRBV23-1
j_gene: TRBJ2-5
d_gene: TRBD2
CDR3aa: CAYQRPGLAGETQYF